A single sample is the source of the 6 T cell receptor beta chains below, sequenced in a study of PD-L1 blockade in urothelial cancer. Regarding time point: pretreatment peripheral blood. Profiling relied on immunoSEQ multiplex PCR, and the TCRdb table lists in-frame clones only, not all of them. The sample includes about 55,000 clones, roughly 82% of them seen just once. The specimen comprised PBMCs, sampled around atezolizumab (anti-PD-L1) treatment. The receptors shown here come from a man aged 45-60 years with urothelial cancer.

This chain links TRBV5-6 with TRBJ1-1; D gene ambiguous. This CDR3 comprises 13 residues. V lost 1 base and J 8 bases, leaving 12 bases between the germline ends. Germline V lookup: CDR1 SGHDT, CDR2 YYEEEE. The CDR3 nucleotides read TGTGCCAGCAGCTTGTGGCCCCTTCCAGAAGCTTTCTTT. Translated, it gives CASSLWPLPEAFF.

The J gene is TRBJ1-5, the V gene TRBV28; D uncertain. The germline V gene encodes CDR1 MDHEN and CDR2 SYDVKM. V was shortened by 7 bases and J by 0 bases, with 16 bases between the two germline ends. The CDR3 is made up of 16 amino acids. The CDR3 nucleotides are TGTGCCAGCACCCGCGGGCGCTCTTATAGCAATCAGCCCCAGCATTTT. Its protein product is CASTRGRSYSNQPQHF.

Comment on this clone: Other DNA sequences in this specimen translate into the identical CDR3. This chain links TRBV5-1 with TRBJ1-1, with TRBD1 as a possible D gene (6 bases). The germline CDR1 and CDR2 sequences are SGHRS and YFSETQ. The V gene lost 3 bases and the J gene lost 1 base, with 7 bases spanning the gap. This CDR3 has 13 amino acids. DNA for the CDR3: TGCGCCAGCAGCTCCAGGGGGAACACTGAAGCTTTCTTT. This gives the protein CASSSRGNTEAFF.

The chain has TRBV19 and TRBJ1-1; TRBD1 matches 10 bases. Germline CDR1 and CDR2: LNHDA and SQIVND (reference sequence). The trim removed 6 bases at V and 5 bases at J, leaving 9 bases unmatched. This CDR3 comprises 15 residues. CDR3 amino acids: CASRVLDRGSTEAFF. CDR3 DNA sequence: TGTGCCAGTAGGGTTTTGGACAGGGGGAGTACTGAAGCTTTCTTT.

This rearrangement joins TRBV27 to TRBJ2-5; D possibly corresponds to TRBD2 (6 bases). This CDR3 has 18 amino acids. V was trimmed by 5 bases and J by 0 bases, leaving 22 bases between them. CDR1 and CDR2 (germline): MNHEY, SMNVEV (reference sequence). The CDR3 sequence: CASSNDPGIADDQETQYF. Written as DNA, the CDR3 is TGTGCCAGCAGTAATGACCCCGGTATAGCGGACGACCAAGAGACCCAGTACTTC.

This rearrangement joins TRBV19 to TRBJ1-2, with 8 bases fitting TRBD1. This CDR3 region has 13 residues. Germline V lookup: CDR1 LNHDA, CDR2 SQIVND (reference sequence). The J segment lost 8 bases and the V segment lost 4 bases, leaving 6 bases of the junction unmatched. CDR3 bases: TGTGCCAGTAGTACCACAGGGGGGGTGGGCTACACCTTC. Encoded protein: CASSTTGGVGYTF.